This entry describes one TCR beta chain. Its antigen is as yet unknown. This record comes from a study of T cell responses to AZD1222 COVID-19 vaccine. Study-level points and caveats: At study baseline, merely several AZD1222 recipients were seropositive. Donors were largely white British and mainly female; clonal diversity was possibly underestimated. Repertoires were obtained solely post-peak T cell response.

The germline CDR1 and CDR2 sequences are MNHEY and SVGAGI. CDR3 size: 13 residues. Trimming left V 9 bases short and J 4 bases short, with 14 bases between. Repertoires were generated with immunoSEQ multiplex PCR, while TCRdb's copy carries only in-frame clones and drops some. The sample carries roughly 140,000 clones, about 91% recorded once. This chain connects TRBV6-5 to TRBJ2-3; no firm D call. The source material was peripheral blood, sampled on day 0 of AZD1222 vaccination. The sequence came from an adult in good health. The CDR3 here is CASRSPFPDTQYF. CDR3 nucleotides: TGTGCCAGTCGGAGTCCTTTCCCAGATACGCAGTATTTT.